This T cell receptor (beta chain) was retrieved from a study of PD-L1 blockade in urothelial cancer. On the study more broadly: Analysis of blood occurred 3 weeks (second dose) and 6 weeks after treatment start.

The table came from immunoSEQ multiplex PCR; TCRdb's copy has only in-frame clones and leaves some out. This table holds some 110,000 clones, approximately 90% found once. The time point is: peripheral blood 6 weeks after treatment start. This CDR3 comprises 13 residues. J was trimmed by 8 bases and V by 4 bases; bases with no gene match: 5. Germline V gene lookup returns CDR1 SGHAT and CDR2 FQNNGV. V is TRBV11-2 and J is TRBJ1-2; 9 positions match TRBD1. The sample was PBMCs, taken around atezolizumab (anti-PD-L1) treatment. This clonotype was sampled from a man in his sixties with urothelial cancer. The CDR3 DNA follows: TGTGCCAGCAGCTCCGGGACAGGGTGGGGCTACACCTTC. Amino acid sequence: CASSSGTGWGYTF.